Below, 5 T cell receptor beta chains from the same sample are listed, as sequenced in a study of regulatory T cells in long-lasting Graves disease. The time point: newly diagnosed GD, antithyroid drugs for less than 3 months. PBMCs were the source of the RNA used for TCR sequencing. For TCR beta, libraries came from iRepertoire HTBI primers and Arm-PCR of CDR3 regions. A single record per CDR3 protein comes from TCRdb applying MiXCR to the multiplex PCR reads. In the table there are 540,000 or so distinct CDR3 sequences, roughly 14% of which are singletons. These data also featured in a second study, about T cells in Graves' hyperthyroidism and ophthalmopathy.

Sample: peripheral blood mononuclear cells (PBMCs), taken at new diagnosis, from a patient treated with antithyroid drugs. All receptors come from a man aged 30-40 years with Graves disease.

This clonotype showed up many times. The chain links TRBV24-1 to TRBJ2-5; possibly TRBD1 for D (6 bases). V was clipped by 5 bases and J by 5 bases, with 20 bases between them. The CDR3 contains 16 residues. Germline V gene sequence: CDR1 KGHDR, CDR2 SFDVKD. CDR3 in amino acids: CATSAGTRPERETQYF. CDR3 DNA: TGTGCCACCAGTGCGGGGACACGCCCTGAGAGGGAGACCCAGTACTTC.

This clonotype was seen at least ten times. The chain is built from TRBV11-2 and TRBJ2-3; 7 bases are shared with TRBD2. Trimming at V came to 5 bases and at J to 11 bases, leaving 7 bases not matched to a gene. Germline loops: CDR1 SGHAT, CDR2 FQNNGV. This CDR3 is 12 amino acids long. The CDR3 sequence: CASSPGTTGQYF. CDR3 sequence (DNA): TGTGCCAGCAGCCCCGGGACTACGGGGCAGTATTTT.

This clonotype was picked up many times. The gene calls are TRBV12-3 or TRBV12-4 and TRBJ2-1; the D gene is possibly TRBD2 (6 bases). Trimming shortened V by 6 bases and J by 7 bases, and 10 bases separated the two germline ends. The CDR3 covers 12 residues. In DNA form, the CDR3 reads TGTGCCAGCAGAAATAGCGGAAATGAGCAGTTCTTC. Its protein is CASRNSGNEQFF.

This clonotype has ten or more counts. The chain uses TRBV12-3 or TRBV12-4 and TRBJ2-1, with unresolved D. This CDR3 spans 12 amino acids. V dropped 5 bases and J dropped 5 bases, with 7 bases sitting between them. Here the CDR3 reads CASSHSDNEQFF. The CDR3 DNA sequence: TGTGCCAGCAGTCACAGCGACAATGAGCAGTTCTTC.

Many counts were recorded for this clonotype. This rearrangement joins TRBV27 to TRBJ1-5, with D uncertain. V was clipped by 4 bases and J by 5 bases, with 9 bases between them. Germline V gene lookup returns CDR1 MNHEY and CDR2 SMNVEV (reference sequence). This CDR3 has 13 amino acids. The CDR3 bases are TGTGCCAGCAGTTGGGTGAGGGATCAGCCCCAGCATTTT. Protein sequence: CASSWVRDQPQHF.